The source of this TCR beta chain is a study of T cell repertoires in cytomegalovirus infection. Study-wide context: HLA-C-restricted CMV epitopes, recently identified, and well-studied HLA-B-restricted ones were used by the study. Both CMV infection and a matching HLA type were indicated by public TCR beta signatures.

Details on this clonotype: Its antigen is unidentified.

In TCRdb, the reads were re-called with MiXCR into one record per CDR3 protein. The sample has 110,000 or so distinct CDR3 sequences; around 30% are singletons. V was pared by 6 bases and J by 5 bases, with 7 bases of the junction left unmatched. The CDR3 is 15 residues long. Per germline, CDR1 MNHNY and CDR2 SVGAGI (reference sequence). The source of this sequence is a human donor in good health (CMV status not recorded). Some clones in this sample may be carry-over from other donors' samples. Specimen: CD8+ T cells from cultured PBMCs, collected from culture after CMV antigen stimulation. The chain joins TRBV6-6 to TRBJ2-2, with 9 bases identical to TRBD1. Here the CDR3 DNA reads TGTGCCAGCAGCACACAGGGGGCGAGGACCGGGGAGCTGTTTTTT. Translation: CASSTQGARTGELFF.